Described below is a single T cell receptor beta chain sequence and its context. The data belong to a study of blood T cell repertoires in COVID-19. Study in general: The origin of the acute and convalescent COVID-19 samples was the United States, Italy and Spain. PBMCs, B-cell-depleted T cells, or T cells were the source of the cDNA or gDNA that made up the material.

In the source study's methods: By means of reference gene primer amplification, nucleated cell counts were estimated. Only in-frame clones appear in the TCRdb table, and some are missing; sequencing was by immunoSEQ multiplex PCR. D and trimming were read from the DNA, whereas the V and J calls and clone size are those reported in that table. This table has hundreds of thousands of clones, just over 85% appearing once. The J segment lost 1 base and the V segment lost 1 base, leaving 10 bases of the junction unmatched. Germline-derived CDR1 and CDR2 are MNHNS and SASEGT. The CDR3 consists of 18 residues.

V is TRBV6-1 and J is TRBJ2-5, with 9 bases aligning to TRBD2. This receptor was obtained from a woman aged 25 to 39 with active or convalescent COVID-19. The sample was peripheral blood. For the CDR3, the DNA is TGTGCCAGCAGTGAAGGAGGTCGGCTAGCGGGGATCCAAGAGACCCAGTACTTC. The encoded protein is CASSEGGRLAGIQETQYF.